This is a list of T cell receptor beta chains from one sample in a study of blood T cell repertoires in COVID-19. Using immunoSEQ multiplex PCR, the repertoire was profiled, and TCRdb retains in-frame clones only, with some absent. Of about 330,000 clones in the sample, 83% were seen once. The sequenced sample consisted of peripheral blood. The receptors derive from a woman in her fifties or sixties with acute or convalescent COVID-19. CDR3s include the opening cysteine and the closing phenylalanine or tryptophan. The order of the fields is clone size, J gene, V gene, D gene, CDR3 DNA, CDR3 protein. D genes are given only for firm matches. Clone size is stated in some rows and not others, as once, few, many or a class when expanded.

clone size: -; J gene: TRBJ2-7; V gene: TRBV5-6; D gene: -; CDR3 DNA: TGTGCCAGCAGCTTTTCGAGCTCCTACGAGCAGTACTTC; CDR3 protein: CASSFSSSYEQYF
clone size: -; J gene: TRBJ2-4; V gene: TRBV5-8; D gene: -; CDR3 DNA: TGTGCCAGCAGCCCCGGGGTAAAAAACATTCAGTACTTC; CDR3 protein: CASSPGVKNIQYF
clone size: -; J gene: TRBJ2-7; V gene: TRBV7-3; D gene: -; CDR3 DNA: TGTGCCAGCAGCTTAACGGCGGGAAATGGGTACGAGCAGTACTTC; CDR3 protein: CASSLTAGNGYEQYF
clone size: -; J gene: TRBJ2-2; V gene: TRBV5-1; D gene: -; CDR3 DNA: TGCGCCAGCAGCTTCTTTGAAACAAACACCGGGGAGCTGTTTTTT; CDR3 protein: CASSFFETNTGELFF
clone size: once; J gene: TRBJ2-1; V gene: TRBV5-6; D gene: -; CDR3 DNA: TGTGCCAGCAGCTTGGATTTTAGTAGCGAGGCTGAGCAGTTCTTC; CDR3 protein: CASSLDFSSEAEQFF
clone size: -; J gene: TRBJ1-5; V gene: TRBV6-7; D gene: -; CDR3 DNA: TGTGCCAGCAGCTTAAATCAGCCCCAGCATTTT; CDR3 protein: CASSLNQPQHF
clone size: -; J gene: TRBJ1-1; V gene: TRBV9; D gene: TRBD1; CDR3 DNA: TGTGCCAGCAGCCCAAGGGACAGGGAACCGTACACTGAAGCTTTCTTT; CDR3 protein: CASSPRDREPYTEAFF
clone size: -; J gene: TRBJ1-1; V gene: TRBV30; D gene: -; CDR3 DNA: TGTGCCTGGAGTGAGAGAAGGGGAGCTTTCTTT; CDR3 protein: CAWSERRGAFF
clone size: -; J gene: TRBJ2-1; V gene: TRBV6-2/TRBV6-3; D gene: TRBD2; CDR3 DNA: TGTGCCAGCAGTTCGCCCGGGACTAGCGACAATGAGCAGTTCTTC; CDR3 protein: CASSSPGTSDNEQFF
clone size: once; J gene: TRBJ2-1; V gene: TRBV5-1; D gene: TRBD2; CDR3 DNA: TGCGCCAGCAGCGTGCTAGCGGGAACATCCTACAATGAGCAGTTCTTC; CDR3 protein: CASSVLAGTSYNEQFF
clone size: -; J gene: TRBJ1-2; V gene: TRBV21-1; D gene: -; CDR3 DNA: TGTGCCAGCAGCAAAGCCGGGGGGCGAGGCTACACCTTC; CDR3 protein: CASSKAGGRGYTF
clone size: -; J gene: TRBJ2-5; V gene: TRBV5-1; D gene: TRBD1; CDR3 DNA: TGCGCCAGCAGCTTGGTACAGGGGGGTCAAGAGACCCAGTACTTC; CDR3 protein: CASSLVQGGQETQYF
clone size: few; J gene: TRBJ2-5; V gene: TRBV27; D gene: TRBD1; CDR3 DNA: TGTGCCAGCAGTCCGACAGGGGGCGGGGAGACCCAGTACTTC; CDR3 protein: CASSPTGGGETQYF
clone size: -; J gene: TRBJ2-3; V gene: TRBV19; D gene: -; CDR3 DNA: TGTGCCAGTAGAATGGGGCCTGGGGCAGATACGCAGTATTTT; CDR3 protein: CASRMGPGADTQYF
clone size: -; J gene: TRBJ1-3; V gene: TRBV12-3/TRBV12-4; D gene: -; CDR3 DNA: TGTGCCAGCGAGGATGGAAACACCATATATTTT; CDR3 protein: CASEDGNTIYF
clone size: -; J gene: TRBJ2-5; V gene: TRBV2; D gene: -; CDR3 DNA: TGTGCCAGCACTAGCCCATACGAGACCCAGTACTTC; CDR3 protein: CASTSPYETQYF
clone size: -; J gene: TRBJ1-1; V gene: TRBV3-1/TRBV3-2; D gene: -; CDR3 DNA: TGTGCCAGCAAGGGAGTTTCCACTGAAGCTTTCTTT; CDR3 protein: CASKGVSTEAFF
clone size: -; J gene: TRBJ1-1; V gene: TRBV2; D gene: -; CDR3 DNA: TGTGCCAGCAGTCCAGGGAGGGGGAACACTGAAGCTTTCTTT; CDR3 protein: CASSPGRGNTEAFF
clone size: -; J gene: TRBJ2-3; V gene: TRBV7-9; D gene: TRBD1; CDR3 DNA: TGTGCCAGCAGCAGACCGGGACAGCTCTCAGATACGCAGTATTTT; CDR3 protein: CASSRPGQLSDTQYF
clone size: -; J gene: TRBJ1-1; V gene: TRBV6-2/TRBV6-3; D gene: -; CDR3 DNA: TGTGCCAGCAGTTCCCCAGGGTTGACTGAAGCTTTCTTT; CDR3 protein: CASSSPGLTEAFF
clone size: -; J gene: TRBJ1-1; V gene: TRBV6-5; D gene: -; CDR3 DNA: TGTGCCAGCAGCCAAAGATTTACAGGGACTGAAGCTTTCTTT; CDR3 protein: CASSQRFTGTEAFF
clone size: -; J gene: TRBJ2-1; V gene: TRBV4-1; D gene: TRBD2; CDR3 DNA: TGCGCCAGCAGCCTTGGGACTAGCGAGTTAAATGAGCAGTTCTTC; CDR3 protein: CASSLGTSELNEQFF
clone size: -; J gene: TRBJ2-3; V gene: TRBV11-2; D gene: -; CDR3 DNA: TGTGCCAGCAGCTCCACGGGACACAACACAGATACGCAGTATTTT; CDR3 protein: CASSSTGHNTDTQYF
clone size: -; J gene: TRBJ2-7; V gene: TRBV5-1; D gene: -; CDR3 DNA: TGCGCCAGCAGCAGGGGGACGGACACCTACGAGCAGTACTTC; CDR3 protein: CASSRGTDTYEQYF
clone size: few; J gene: TRBJ1-2; V gene: TRBV6-2/TRBV6-3; D gene: TRBD1; CDR3 DNA: TGTGCCAGCAGTCTGGACAGGGGAACTGGCTACACCTTC; CDR3 protein: CASSLDRGTGYTF